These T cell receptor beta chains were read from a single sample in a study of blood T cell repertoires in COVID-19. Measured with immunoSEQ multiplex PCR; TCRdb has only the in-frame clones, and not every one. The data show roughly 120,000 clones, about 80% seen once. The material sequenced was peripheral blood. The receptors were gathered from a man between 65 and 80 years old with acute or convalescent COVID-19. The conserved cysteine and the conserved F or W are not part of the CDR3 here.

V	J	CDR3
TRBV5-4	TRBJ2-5	ASSFPRSDSETQY
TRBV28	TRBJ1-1	ASTRSVVPEAF
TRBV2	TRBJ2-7	ASSEALAGGIEQY
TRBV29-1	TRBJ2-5	SVLRGPQETQY
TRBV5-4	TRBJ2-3	ASTTGGGGTDTQY
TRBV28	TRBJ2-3	ASSSLRAGGTTDTQY
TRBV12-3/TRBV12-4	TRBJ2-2	ASSFPLTGELF
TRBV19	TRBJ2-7	ASRGAGNSYEQY
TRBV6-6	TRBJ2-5	ASSYPSGGQETQY
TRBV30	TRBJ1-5	AWNQRGQPQH
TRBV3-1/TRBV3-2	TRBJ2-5	ASSQDGVETQY
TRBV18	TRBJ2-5	ASSPRRELGETQY
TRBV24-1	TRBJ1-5	ATSDSVWEQPQH
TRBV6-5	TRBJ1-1	ASSYVSLHTEAF
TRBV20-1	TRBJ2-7	SAMDSSEQY
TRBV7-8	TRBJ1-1	ASSLDSGRTEAF
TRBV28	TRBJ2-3	ASNLAGGLSDTQY
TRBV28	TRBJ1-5	ASSAGTGGNQPQH
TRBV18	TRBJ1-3	ASSPGDRAGNTIY
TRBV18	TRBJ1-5	ASSPDSLNQPQH
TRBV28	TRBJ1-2	ASSWQATPGIRNGYT
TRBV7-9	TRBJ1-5	ASSLDRTGGPLQPQH
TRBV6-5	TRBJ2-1	ASSYSTNGGYEQF
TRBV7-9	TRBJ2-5	ASSSRGGTTQETQY
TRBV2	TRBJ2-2	ASSAQSGGELF
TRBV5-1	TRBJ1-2	ASSLLGQGAGNYGYT
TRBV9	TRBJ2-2	ASSVRETGELF
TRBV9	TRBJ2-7	ASSVGGSGVYEQY